This TCR beta chain was observed in a study of early T cells in non-severe SARS-CoV-2 infection. Per germline, CDR1 SGHVS and CDR2 FQNEAQ. Trimming took 4 bases from V and 5 from J; bases not matched to a gene: 11. This CDR3 is 16 amino acids long. TCRdb called the 5' RACE reads again in MiXCR, with one record for every CDR3 protein. This table has about 83,000 distinct CDR3 sequences, 8% to 13% appearing once. The chain has TRBV7-8 and TRBJ2-3; 8 bases align to TRBD2. This clonotype was sampled from an adult who was a healthcare worker with PCR-confirmed SARS-CoV-2 infection or an uninfected control (not recorded which). Sequencing was performed on whole blood, taken at baseline. The CDR3 nucleotides are TGTGCCAGCAGCTCGGGAGCAGGACTAGCAAGAGATACGCAGTATTTT. This codes for CASSSGAGLARDTQYF. Combining the CDR3 with reference TRBV7-8 and TRBJ2-3 gives the whole variable domain GAGVSQSPRYKVAKRGQDVALRCDPISGHVSLFWYQQALGQGPEFLTYFQNEAQLDKSGLPSDRFFAERPEGSVSTLKIQRTQQEDSAVYLCASSSGAGLARDTQYFGPGTRLTVL.